This is a list of T cell receptor beta chains from one sample in a study of T cell responses to AZD1222 COVID-19 vaccine. Here immunoSEQ multiplex PCR was the method, and the copy in TCRdb shows in-frame clones only, minus some. Of around 87,000 clones in the sample, approximately 91% were seen once. The sample in question was peripheral blood, obtained on day 0 of AZD1222 vaccination. These receptors were collected from an adult in good health. Both conserved end residues are part of each CDR3. The D gene is left open where the match is weak. Size tells how often a clone was seen (once, few, many) or the class of an expanded clone, and some rows leave it out.

size	V	D	J	CDR3	DNA
.	TRBV14	TRBD2	TRBJ2-3	CASSGQLAGITDTQYF	TGTGCCAGCAGCGGGCAACTAGCGGGCATCACAGATACGCAGTATTTT
few	TRBV5-3	.	TRBJ2-7	CARSLAGRTYEQYF	TGTGCCAGAAGCTTGGCCGGCCGGACCTACGAGCAGTACTTC
.	TRBV7-3	.	TRBJ1-1	CASSLGDGRWTEAFF	TGTGCCAGCAGCTTGGGCGACGGGAGGTGGACTGAAGCTTTCTTT
.	TRBV4-3	.	TRBJ2-3	CASSQGGHTDTQYF	TGCGCCAGCAGCCAAGGAGGACACACAGATACGCAGTATTTT
.	TRBV4-1	TRBD1	TRBJ2-2	CASSQVLDRVAGELFF	TGCGCCAGCAGCCAAGTTCTCGACAGGGTCGCCGGGGAGCTGTTTTTT
.	TRBV9	.	TRBJ1-2	CASSVNTGYGYTF	TGTGCCAGCAGCGTCAACACTGGCTATGGCTACACCTTC
.	TRBV14	TRBD2	TRBJ2-3	CASPSGGFADTQYF	TGTGCCAGCCCGAGCGGGGGCTTCGCAGATACGCAGTATTTT
.	TRBV6-6	TRBD1	TRBJ1-3	CASSRQFTGGPSSGNTIYF	TGTGCCAGCAGTCGACAATTCACAGGGGGCCCGAGCTCTGGAAACACCATATATTTT
.	TRBV6-5	.	TRBJ2-3	CASSRGAYTDTQYF	TGTGCCAGCAGCCGCGGGGCGTACACAGATACGCAGTATTTT
.	TRBV11-2	.	TRBJ2-4	CASKGLAKAKNIQYF	TGTGCCAGCAAAGGTTTAGCTAAAGCCAAAAACATTCAGTACTTC
once	TRBV5-4	.	TRBJ2-1	CASSLETRTYNEQFF	TGTGCCAGCAGCTTGGAGACTCGAACCTACAATGAGCAGTTCTTC
.	TRBV5-5	.	TRBJ1-1	CASSTRTGLNTEAFF	TGTGCCAGCAGCACCCGGACGGGACTGAACACTGAAGCTTTCTTT
.	TRBV7-3	.	TRBJ1-1	CASSPSGVRGEAFF	TGTGCCAGCAGCCCAAGTGGGGTAAGGGGTGAAGCTTTCTTT
.	TRBV15	.	TRBJ1-1	CATSETRTYTEAFF	TGTGCCACCAGCGAAACCAGGACGTACACTGAAGCTTTCTTT
.	TRBV15	.	TRBJ1-2	CATSREAGARGYTF	TGTGCCACCAGCAGAGAGGCGGGGGCGAGGGGCTACACCTTC